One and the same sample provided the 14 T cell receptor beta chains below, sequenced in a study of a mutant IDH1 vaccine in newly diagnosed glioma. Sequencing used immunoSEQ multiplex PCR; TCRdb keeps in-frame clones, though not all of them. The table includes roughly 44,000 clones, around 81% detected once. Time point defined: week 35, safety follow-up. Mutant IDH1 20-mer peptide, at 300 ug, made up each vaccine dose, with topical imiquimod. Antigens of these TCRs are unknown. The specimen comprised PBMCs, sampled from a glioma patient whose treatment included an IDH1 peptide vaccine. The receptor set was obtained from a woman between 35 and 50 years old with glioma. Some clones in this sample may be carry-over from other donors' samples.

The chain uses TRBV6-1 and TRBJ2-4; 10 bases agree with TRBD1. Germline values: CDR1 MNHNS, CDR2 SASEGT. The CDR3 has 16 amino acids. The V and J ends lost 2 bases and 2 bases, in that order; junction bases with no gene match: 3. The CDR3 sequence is CASSEWGQGTKNIQYF. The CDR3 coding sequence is TGTGCCAGCAGTGAATGGGGACAGGGGACCAAAAACATTCAGTACTTC.

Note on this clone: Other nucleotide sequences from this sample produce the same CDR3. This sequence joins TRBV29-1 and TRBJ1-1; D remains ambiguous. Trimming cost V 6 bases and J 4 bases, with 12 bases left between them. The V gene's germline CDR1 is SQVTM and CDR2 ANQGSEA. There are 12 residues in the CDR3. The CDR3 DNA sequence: TGCAGCGTGGTCGGGGTGGGCACTGAAGCTTTCTTT. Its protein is CSVVGVGTEAFF.

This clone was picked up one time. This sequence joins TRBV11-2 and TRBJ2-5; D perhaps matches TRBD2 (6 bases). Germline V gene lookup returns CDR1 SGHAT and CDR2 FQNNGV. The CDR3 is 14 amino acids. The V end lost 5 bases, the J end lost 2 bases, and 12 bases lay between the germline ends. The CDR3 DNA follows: TGTGCCAGCAGCCGGGGGTCGGGTCAAGAGACCCAGTACTTC. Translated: CASSRGSGQETQYF.

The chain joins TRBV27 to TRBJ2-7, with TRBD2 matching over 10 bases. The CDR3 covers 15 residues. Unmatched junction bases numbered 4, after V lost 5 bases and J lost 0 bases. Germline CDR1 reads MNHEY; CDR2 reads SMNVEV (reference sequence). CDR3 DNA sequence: TGTGCCAGCAGTGGAAGCGGGAGGGCCTCCTACGAGCAGTACTTC. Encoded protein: CASSGSGRASYEQYF.

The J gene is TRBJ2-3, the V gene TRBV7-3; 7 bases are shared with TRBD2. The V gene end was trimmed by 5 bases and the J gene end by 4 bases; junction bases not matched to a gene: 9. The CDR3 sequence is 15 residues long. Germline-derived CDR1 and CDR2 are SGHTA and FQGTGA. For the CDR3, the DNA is TGTGCCAGCAGCGCGACGGGACTACCCCCAGATACGCAGTATTTT. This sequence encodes CASSATGLPPDTQYF.

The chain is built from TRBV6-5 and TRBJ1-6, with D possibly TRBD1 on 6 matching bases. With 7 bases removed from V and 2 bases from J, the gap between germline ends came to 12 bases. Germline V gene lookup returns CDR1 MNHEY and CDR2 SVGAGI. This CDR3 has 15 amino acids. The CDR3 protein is CASTRGGPYNSPLHF. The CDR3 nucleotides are TGTGCCAGCACCCGTGGGGGGCCCTATAATTCACCCCTCCACTTT.

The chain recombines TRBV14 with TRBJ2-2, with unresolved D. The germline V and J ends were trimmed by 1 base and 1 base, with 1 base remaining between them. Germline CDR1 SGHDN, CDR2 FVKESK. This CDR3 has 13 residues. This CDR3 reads CASSQGNTGELFF. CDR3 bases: TGTGCCAGCAGCCAAGGGAACACCGGGGAGCTGTTTTTT.

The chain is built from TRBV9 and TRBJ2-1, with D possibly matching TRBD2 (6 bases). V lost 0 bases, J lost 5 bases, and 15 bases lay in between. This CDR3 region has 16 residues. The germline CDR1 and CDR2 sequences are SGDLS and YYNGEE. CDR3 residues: CASSVEQRAYNNEQFF. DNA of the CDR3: TGTGCCAGCAGCGTAGAACAGCGGGCCTACAACAATGAGCAGTTCTTC.

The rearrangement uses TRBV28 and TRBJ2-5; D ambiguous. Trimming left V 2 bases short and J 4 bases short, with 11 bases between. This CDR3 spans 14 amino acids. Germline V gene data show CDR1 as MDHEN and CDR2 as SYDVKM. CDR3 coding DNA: TGTGCCAGCAGTTTAGTTTCGGGTGGAGAGACCCAGTACTTC. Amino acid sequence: CASSLVSGGETQYF.

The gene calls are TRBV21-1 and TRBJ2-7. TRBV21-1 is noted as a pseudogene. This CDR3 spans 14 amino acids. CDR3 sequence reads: CASSRRDGTYEQYF. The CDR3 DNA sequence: TGTGCCAGCAGTCGCCGGGACGGAACCTACGAGCAGTACTTC.

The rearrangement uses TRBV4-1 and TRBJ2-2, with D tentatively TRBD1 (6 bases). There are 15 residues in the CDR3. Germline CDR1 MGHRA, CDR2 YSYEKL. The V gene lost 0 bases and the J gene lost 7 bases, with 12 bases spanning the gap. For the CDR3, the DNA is TGCGCCAGCAGCCAAGATTGGGCGGACAGCGGGGAGCTGTTTTTT. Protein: CASSQDWADSGELFF.

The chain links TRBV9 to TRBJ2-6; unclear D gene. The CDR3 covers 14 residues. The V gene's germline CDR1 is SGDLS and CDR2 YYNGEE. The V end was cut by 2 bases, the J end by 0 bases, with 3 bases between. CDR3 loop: CASSVRSGANVLTF. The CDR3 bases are TGTGCCAGCAGCGTTCGCTCTGGGGCCAACGTCCTGACTTTC.

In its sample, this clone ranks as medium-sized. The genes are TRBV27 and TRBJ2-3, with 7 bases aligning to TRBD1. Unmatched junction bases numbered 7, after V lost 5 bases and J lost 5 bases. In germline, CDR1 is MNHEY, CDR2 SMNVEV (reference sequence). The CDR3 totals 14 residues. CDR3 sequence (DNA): TGTGCCAGCAGTCGACAAAACAGGGGAGATACGCAGTATTTT. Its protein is CASSRQNRGDTQYF.

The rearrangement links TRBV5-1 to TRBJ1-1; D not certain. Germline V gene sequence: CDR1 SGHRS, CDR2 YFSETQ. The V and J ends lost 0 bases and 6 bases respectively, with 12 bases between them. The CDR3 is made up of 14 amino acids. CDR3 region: CASSLGAPFSEAFF. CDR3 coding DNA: TGCGCCAGCAGCTTGGGGGCCCCTTTTTCTGAAGCTTTCTTT.